This T cell receptor (beta chain) was sequenced for a study of blood T cells in healthy people across ages. Study findings and constraints: With unsorted PBMCs, a conclusive comparison of naive versus antigen-experienced cells was not possible. Researchers report that TCR beta diversity correlated strongly with naive T cell percentage.

A second PCR of roughly 7 to 11 cycles used a sample-barcoded 5' primer and a J-beta primer mix. TCRdb independently ran MiXCR on the 5' RACE reads; one entry per CDR3 protein. The data show approximately 1,000,000 distinct CDR3 sequences, 35% to 45% seen once. On this clonotype: The antigen is unknown.

Germline CDR1 reads MNHEY; CDR2 reads SVGEGT. The CDR3 loop spans 15 amino acids. The germline V and J ends were trimmed by 4 bases and 3 bases, with 14 bases remaining between them. This receptor was identified in a man aged 18 to 29 in good health. Input material: blood. V and J are TRBV6-2 or TRBV6-3 and TRBJ2-3; D could derive from TRBD1 or TRBD2 (5 bases each). This chain's CDR3 is CASSWDGRVTDTQYF. CDR3 sequence (DNA): TGTGCCAGCAGTTGGGACGGCAGGGTAACAGATACGCAGTATTTT.